The T cell receptor beta chain described here comes from a study of pediatric ulcerative colitis. CDR1 is SEHNR and CDR2 is FQNEAQ in the germline V gene (reference sequence). This CDR3 region has 17 residues. Trimming removed 7 bases from V and 6 bases from J, with 27 bases in between. Using immunoSEQ multiplex PCR, the repertoire was profiled, and TCRdb retains in-frame clones only, with some absent. The profile shows tens of thousands of clones, roughly 78% of them singletons. V and J are TRBV7-9 and TRBJ1-1; possibly TRBD1 for D (5 bases). The receptor was isolated from a boy aged 5-17 years with severe ulcerative colitis. The sequenced sample was blood. CDR3 nucleotides: TGTGCCAGCACCGACCCCGCGGGCCGCGGGCCGGGGGCTGAAGCTTTCTTT. Amino acid sequence: CASTDPAGRGPGAEAFF.